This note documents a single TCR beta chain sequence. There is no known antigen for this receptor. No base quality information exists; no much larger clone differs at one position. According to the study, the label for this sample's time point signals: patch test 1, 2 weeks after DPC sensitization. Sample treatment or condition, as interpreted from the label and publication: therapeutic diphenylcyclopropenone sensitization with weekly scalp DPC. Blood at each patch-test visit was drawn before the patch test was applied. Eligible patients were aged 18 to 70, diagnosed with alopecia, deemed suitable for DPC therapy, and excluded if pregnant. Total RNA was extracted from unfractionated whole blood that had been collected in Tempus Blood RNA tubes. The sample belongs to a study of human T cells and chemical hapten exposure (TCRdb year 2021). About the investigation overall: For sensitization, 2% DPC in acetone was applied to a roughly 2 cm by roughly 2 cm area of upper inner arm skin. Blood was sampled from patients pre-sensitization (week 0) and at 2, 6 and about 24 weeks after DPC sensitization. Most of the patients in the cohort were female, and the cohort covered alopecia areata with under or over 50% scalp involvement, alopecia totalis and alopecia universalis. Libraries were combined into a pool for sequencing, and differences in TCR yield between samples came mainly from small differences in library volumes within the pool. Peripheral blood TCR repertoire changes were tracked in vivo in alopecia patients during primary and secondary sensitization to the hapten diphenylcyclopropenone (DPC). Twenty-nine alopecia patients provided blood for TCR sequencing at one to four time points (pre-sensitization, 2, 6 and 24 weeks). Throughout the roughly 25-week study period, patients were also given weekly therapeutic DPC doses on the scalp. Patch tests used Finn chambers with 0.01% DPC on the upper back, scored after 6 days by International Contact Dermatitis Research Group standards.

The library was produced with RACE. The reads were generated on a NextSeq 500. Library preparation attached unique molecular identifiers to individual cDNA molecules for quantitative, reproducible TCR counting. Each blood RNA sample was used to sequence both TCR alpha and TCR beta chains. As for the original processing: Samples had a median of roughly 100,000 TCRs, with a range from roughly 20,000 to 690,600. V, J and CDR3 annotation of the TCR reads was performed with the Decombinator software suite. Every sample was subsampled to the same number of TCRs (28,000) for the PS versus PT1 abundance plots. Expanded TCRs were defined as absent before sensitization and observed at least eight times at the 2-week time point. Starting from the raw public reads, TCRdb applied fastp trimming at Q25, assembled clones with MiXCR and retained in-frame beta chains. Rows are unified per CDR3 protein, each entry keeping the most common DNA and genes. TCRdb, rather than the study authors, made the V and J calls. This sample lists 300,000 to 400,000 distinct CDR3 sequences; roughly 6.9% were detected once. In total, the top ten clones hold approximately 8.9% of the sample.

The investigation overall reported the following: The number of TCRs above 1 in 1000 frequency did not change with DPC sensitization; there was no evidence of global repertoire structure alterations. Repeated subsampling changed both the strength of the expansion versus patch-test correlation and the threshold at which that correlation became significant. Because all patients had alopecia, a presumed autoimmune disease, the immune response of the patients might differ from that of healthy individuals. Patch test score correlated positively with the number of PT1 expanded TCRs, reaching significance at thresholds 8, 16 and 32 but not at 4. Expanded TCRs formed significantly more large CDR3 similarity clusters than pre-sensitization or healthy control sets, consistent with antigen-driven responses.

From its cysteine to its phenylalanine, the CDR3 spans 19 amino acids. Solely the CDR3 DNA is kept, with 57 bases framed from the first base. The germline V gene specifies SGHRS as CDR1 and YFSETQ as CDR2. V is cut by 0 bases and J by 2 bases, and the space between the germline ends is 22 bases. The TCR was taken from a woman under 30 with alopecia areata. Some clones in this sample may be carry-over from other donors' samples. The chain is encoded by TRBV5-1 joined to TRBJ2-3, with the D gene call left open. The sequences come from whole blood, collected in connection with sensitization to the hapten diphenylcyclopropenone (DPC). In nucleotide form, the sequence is TGCGCCAGCAGCTTGGACTCCCCCTTGACCTCCACCACCACAGATACGCAGTATTTT. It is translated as CASSLDSPLTSTTTDTQYF.